This TCR beta chain was found in a study of blood T cell repertoires in COVID-19. Study information: Acute and convalescent COVID-19 samples came from the United States, Italy and Spain. Sources were T cells, B-cell-depleted T cells, or PBMCs; the material itself was cDNA or gDNA.

Germline V CDR1 and CDR2: MNHEY, SMNVEV (reference sequence). The V and J ends lost 5 bases and 4 bases, in that order; junction bases with no gene match: 7. The CDR3 has 14 residues. Clinical history as reported by participants underpinned cohort assignment. Recovered status in Cohort 3 required two negative PCRs, clearance, or symptom resolution. Profiled with immunoSEQ multiplex PCR; TCRdb holds only in-frame clones, not every one. The table has some 370,000 clones, around 83% seen once; the top ten hold roughly 5.1%. The V and J genes are TRBV27 and TRBJ1-2, with 7 bases that match TRBD1. The receptor was derived from a woman aged 45-65 years who had recovered from COVID-19. The sequenced sample was PBMCs or T cells enriched from blood (not recorded which). CDR3 nucleotide sequence: TGTGCCAGCAGTCCGTCCACAGGGGCCTATGGCTACACCTTC. As protein: CASSPSTGAYGYTF.